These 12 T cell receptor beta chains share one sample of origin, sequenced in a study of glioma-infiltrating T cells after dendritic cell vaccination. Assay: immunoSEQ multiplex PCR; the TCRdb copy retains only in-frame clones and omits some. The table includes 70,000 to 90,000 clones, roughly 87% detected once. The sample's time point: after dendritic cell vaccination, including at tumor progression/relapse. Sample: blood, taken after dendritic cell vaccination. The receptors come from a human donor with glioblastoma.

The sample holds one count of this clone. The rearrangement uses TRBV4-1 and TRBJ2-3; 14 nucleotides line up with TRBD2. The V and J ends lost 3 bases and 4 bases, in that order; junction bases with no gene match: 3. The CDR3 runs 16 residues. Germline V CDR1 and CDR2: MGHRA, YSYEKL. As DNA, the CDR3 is TGCGCCAGCAGCCAGGGGACTAGCGGGGGCGCAGATACGCAGTATTTT. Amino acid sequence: CASSQGTSGGADTQYF.

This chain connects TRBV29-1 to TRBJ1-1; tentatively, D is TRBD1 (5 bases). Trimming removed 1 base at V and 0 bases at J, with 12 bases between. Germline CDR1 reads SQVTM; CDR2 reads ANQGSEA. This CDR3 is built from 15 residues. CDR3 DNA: TGCAGCGTTGAAGTTTGGGCAGGGTTGAACACTGAAGCTTTCTTT. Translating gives CSVEVWAGLNTEAFF.

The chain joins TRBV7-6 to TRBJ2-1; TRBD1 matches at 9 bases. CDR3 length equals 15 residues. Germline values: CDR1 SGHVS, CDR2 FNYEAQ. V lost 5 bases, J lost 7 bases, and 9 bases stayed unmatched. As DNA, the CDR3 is TGTGCCAGCAGCCGAACCGGGACAGGGATTAATGAGCAGTTCTTC. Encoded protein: CASSRTGTGINEQFF.

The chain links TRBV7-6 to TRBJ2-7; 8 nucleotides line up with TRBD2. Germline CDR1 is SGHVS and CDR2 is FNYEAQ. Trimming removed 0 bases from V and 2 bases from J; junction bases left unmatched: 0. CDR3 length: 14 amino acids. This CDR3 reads CASSLAGGAYEQYF. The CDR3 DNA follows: TGTGCCAGCAGCTTAGCCGGGGGGGCCTACGAGCAGTACTTC.

The CDR3 nucleotides read TGTGCCTGGAGTCCACGGGGGGGCCGATCCTACAATGAGCAGTTCTTC. Amino acids: CAWSPRGGRSYNEQFF. The chain is built from TRBV30 and TRBJ2-1; TRBD2 agrees at 8 bases. Unmatched junction bases numbered 7, after V lost 2 bases and J lost 1 base. This CDR3 has 16 amino acids. Germline V gene sequence: CDR1 GTSNPN, CDR2 SVGIG (reference sequence).

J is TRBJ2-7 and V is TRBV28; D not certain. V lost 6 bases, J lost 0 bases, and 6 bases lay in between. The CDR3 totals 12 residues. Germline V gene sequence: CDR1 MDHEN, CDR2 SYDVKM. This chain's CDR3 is CASSLPSYEQYF. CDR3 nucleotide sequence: TGTGCCAGCAGCCTTCCCTCCTACGAGCAGTACTTC.

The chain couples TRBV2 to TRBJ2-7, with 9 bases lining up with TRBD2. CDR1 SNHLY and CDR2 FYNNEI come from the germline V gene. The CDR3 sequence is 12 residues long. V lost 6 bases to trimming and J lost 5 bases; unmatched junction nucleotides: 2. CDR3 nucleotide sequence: TGTGCCAGCAGAGCGGGAGGTAACGAGCAGTACTTC. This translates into CASRAGGNEQYF. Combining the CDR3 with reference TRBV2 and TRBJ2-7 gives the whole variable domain EPEVTQTPSHQVTQMGQEVILRCVPISNHLYFYWYRQILGQKVEFLVSFYNNEISEKSEIFDDQFSVERPDGSNFTLKIRSTKLEDSAMYFCASRAGGNEQYFGPGTRLTVT.

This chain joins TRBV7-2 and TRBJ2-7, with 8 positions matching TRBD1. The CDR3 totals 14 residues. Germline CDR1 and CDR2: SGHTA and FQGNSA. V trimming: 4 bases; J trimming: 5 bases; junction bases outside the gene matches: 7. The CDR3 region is CASSSGQGWNEQYF. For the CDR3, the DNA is TGTGCCAGCAGCTCCGGACAGGGCTGGAACGAGCAGTACTTC.

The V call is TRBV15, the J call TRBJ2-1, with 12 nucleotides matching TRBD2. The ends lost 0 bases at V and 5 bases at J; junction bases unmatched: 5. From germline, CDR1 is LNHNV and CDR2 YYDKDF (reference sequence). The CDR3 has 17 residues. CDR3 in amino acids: CATSRDPLAGGNNEQFF. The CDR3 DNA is TGTGCCACCAGCAGAGATCCACTAGCGGGGGGCAACAATGAGCAGTTCTTC.

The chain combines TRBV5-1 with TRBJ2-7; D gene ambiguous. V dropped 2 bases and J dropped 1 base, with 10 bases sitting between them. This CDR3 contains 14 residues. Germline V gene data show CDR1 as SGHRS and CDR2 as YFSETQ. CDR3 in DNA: TGCGCCAGCAGCTTCGGGTCCTTGTCCTACGAGCAGTACTTC. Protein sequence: CASSFGSLSYEQYF.

CDR3 DNA sequence: TGTGCCAGCGCCGGACAGGGGATTAGCGAGTCCCCCTACAATGAGCAGTTCTTC. Protein product: CASAGQGISESPYNEQFF. The rearrangement joins TRBV7-8 to TRBJ2-1; 9 nucleotides line up with TRBD1. The V gene's germline CDR1 is SGHVS and CDR2 FQNEAQ. The CDR3 extends over 18 amino acids. Losses at the gene ends were 8 bases for V and 2 bases for J; bases not matched to a gene: 16.

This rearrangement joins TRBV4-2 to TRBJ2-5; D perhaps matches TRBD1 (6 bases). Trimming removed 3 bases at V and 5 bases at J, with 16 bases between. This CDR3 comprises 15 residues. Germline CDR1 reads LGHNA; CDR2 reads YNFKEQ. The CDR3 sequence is CASSQTFTGLETQYF. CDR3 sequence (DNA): TGTGCCAGCAGCCAGACCTTTACAGGGCTGGAGACCCAGTACTTC.